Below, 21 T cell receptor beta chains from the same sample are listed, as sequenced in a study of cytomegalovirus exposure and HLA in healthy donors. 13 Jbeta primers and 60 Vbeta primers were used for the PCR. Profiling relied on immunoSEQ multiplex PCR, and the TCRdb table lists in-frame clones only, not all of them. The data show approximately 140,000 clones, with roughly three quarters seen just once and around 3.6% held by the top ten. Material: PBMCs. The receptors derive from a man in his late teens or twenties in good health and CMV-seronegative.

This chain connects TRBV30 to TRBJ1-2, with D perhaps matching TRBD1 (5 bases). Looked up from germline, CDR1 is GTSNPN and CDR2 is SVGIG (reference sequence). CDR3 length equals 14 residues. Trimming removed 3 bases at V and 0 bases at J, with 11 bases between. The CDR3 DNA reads TGTGCCTGGAGGCGGGACCGCACTAACTATGGCTACACCTTC. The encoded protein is CAWRRDRTNYGYTF.

The DNA of the CDR3 is TGTGCCATCAGTGAGGAGATCAGGGGGGCGAGTTACAATCAGCCCCAGCATTTT. Protein product: CAISEEIRGASYNQPQHF. The chain joins TRBV10-3 to TRBJ1-5, with 7 bases aligning to TRBD1. This CDR3 is built from 18 residues. Germline trimming cut 2 bases from V and 3 bases from J; bases unmatched to any gene: 13. Germline assignment: CDR1 ENHRY and CDR2 SYGVKD.

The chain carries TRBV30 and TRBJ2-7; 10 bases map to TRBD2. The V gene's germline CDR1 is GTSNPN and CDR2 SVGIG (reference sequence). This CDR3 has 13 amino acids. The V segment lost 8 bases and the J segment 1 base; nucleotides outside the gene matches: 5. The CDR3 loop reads CARASGSSYEQYF. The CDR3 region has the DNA TGTGCCCGTGCTAGCGGGAGTTCCTACGAGCAGTACTTC.

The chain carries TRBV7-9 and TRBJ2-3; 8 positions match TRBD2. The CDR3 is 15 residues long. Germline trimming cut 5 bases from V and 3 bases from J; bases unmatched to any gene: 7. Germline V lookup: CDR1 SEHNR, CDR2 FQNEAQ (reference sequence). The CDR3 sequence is CASSPPGLGTDTQYF. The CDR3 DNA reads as TGTGCCAGCAGCCCGCCGGGACTAGGGACAGATACGCAGTATTTT.

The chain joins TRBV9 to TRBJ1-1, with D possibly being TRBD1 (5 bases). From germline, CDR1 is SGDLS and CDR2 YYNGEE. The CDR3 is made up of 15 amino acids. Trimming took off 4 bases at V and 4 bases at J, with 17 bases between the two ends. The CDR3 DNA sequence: TGTGCCAGCAGCCCCGCAGGGCGGTTGGGCACTGAAGCTTTCTTT. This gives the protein CASSPAGRLGTEAFF.

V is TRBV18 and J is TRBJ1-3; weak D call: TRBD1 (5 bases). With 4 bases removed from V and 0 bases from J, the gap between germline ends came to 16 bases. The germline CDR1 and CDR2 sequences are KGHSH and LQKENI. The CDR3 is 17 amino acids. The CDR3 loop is CASSLRPTGASGNTIYF. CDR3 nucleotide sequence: TGTGCCAGCTCACTCAGACCTACAGGTGCCTCTGGAAACACCATATATTTT.

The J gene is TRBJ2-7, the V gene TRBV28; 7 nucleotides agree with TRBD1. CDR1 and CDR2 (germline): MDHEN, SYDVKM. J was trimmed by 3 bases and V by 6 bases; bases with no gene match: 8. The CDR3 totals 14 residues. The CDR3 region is CASSAGTDYYEQYF. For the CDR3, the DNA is TGTGCCAGCAGCGCCGGGACAGACTACTACGAGCAGTACTTC.

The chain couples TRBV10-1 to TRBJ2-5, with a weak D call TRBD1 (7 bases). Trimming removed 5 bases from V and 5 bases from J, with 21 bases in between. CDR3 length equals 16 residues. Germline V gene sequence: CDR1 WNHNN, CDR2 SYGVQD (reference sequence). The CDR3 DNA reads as TGCGCCAGCAGTTATAGCGGACAGGCGGGAAGGGAGACCCAGTACTTC. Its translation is CASSYSGQAGRETQYF.

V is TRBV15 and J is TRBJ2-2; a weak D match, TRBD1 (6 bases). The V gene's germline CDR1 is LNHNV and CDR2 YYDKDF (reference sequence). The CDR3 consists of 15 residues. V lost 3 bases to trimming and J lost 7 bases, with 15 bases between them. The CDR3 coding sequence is TGTGCCACCAGCAGGACACAGGGATTGGGCGGGGAGCTGTTTTTT. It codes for CATSRTQGLGGELFF.

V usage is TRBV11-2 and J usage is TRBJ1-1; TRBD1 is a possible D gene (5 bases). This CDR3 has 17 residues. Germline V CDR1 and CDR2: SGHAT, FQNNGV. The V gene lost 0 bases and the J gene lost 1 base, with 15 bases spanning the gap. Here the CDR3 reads CASSLDRAGTPNTEAFF. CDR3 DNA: TGTGCCAGCAGCTTAGACCGGGCGGGGACTCCGAACACTGAAGCTTTCTTT.

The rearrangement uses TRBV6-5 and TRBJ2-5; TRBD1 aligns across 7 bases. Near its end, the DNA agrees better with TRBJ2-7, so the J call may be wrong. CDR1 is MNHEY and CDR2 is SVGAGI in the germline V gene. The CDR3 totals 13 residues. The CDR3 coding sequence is TGTGCCAGCAGTTTGACAGGGTCCTACGAGCAGTACTTC. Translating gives CASSLTGSYEQYF.

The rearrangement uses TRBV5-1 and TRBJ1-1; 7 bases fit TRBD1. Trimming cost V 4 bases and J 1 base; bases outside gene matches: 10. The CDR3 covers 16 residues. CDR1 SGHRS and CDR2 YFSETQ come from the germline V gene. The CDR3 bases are TGCGCCAGCAGCCAAATCCGGACAGGACGGAACACTGAAGCTTTCTTT. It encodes CASSQIRTGRNTEAFF.

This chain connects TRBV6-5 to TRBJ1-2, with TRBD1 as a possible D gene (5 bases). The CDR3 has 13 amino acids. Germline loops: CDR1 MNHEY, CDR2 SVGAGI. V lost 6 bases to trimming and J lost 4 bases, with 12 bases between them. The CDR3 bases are TGTGCCAGCAGGATAGACAGTACCTATGGCTACACCTTC. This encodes CASRIDSTYGYTF.

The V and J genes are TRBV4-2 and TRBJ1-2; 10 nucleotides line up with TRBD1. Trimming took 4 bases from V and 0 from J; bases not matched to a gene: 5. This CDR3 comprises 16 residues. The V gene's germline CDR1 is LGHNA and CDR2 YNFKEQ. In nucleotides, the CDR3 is TGTGCCAGCAGCCCCGGACAGGGGGGCTCTAACTATGGCTACACCTTC. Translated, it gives CASSPGQGGSNYGYTF.

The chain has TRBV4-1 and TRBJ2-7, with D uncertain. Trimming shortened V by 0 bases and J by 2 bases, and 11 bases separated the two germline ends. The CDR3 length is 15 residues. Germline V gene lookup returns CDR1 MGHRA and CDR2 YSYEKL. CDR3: CASSQDLGGTYEQYF. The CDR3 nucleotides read TGCGCCAGCAGCCAAGATCTAGGCGGAACCTACGAGCAGTACTTC.

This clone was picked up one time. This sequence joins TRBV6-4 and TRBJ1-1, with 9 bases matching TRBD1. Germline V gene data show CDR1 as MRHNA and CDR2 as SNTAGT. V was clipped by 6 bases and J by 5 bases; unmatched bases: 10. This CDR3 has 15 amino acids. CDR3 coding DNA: TGTGCCAGCAGAACGGACAGGGGTGGAGGGACTGAAGCTTTCTTT. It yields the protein CASRTDRGGGTEAFF.

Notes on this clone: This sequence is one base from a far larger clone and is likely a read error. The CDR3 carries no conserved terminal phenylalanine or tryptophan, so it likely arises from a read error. The CDR3 reads CASSSIQAGDQPQHI. The CDR3 DNA follows: TGTGCCAGCAGCTCCATACAGGCAGGCGATCAGCCCCAGCATATT. The chain is built from TRBV7-9 and TRBJ1-5, with D possibly TRBD1 on 5 matching bases. The CDR3 covers 15 residues. Germline loops: CDR1 SEHNR, CDR2 FQNEAQ (reference sequence). V was shortened by 4 bases and J by 5 bases, with 15 bases between the two germline ends.

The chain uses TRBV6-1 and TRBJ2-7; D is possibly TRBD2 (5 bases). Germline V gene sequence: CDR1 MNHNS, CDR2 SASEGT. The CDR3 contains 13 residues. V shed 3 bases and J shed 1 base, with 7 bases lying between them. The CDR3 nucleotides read TGTGCCAGCAGTGAGAGGGTTTCCTACGAGCAGTACTTC. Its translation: CASSERVSYEQYF.

The CDR3 coding sequence is TGTGCCAGCAGCTGGGAGGGAGGGGCGAACACTGAAGCTTTCTTT. As protein: CASSWEGGANTEAFF. The chain employs TRBV5-4 and TRBJ1-1; D might be TRBD1 (5 bases). The V end lost 3 bases, the J end lost 1 base, and 13 bases lay between the germline ends. CDR3 length: 15 amino acids. Germline V gives CDR1 SGHNT, CDR2 YYREEE (reference sequence).

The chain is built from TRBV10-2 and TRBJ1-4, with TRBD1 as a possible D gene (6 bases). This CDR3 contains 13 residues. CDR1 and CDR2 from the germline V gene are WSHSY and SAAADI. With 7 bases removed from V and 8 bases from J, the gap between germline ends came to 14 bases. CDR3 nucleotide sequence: TGCGCCAGCATGTCAGGGGCGCGGGAAAAACTGTTTTTT. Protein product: CASMSGAREKLFF.

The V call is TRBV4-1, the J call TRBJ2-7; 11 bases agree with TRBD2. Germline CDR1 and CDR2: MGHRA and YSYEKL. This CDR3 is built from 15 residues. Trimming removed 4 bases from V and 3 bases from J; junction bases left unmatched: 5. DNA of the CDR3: TGCGCCAGCAGCCCGACTACTAGCGGGGGCTACGAGCAGTACTTC. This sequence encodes CASSPTTSGGYEQYF.